The T cell receptor beta chain described here comes from a study of OX40 agonist ivuxolimab in advanced cancers. Of note for this clone: Its antigen is currently unknown.

The table came from immunoSEQ multiplex PCR; TCRdb's copy has only in-frame clones and leaves some out. Of about 100,000 clones in the sample, 91% were seen once. V lost 3 bases to trimming and J lost 3 bases, with 7 bases between them. The CDR3 totals 13 residues. Germline assignment: CDR1 LNHDA and CDR2 SQIVND (reference sequence). Study outcomes and limitations: With doses of 0.1 to 3.0 mg/kg, CD4+ and CD8+ blood T cells had undergone clonal expansion by week 6. Some nonresponders also had low normalized T-cell clonal expansion.

This receptor was identified in an adult with an advanced solid tumor such as melanoma, head and neck, liver or kidney cancer. The specimen was CD4+ or CD8+ T cells sorted from blood, collected in a trial of the OX40 agonist ivuxolimab. This rearrangement joins TRBV19 to TRBJ2-3; D is undetermined. As DNA, the CDR3 is TGTGCCAGTAGTATCCAGACAACAGATACGCAGTATTTT. This translates into CASSIQTTDTQYF.